The 5 T cell receptor beta chains presented below share a single source sample, sequenced in a study of cytomegalovirus exposure and HLA in healthy donors. The PCR employed 60 Vbeta primers together with 13 Jbeta primers. Profiling relied on immunoSEQ multiplex PCR, and the TCRdb table lists in-frame clones only, not all of them. This table holds tens of thousands of clones, less than 90% found once. Sequenced sample: PBMCs. These receptors were collected from a female donor in good health and CMV-seronegative.

The chain couples TRBV19 to TRBJ2-1, with 8 bases aligning to TRBD2. This CDR3 spans 16 amino acids. V trimming: 1 base; J trimming: 4 bases; junction bases outside the gene matches: 6. Germline CDR1 reads LNHDA; CDR2 reads SQIVND (reference sequence). The CDR3 sequence: CASSIAGLAGYNEQFF. The CDR3 DNA reads as TGTGCCAGTAGTATAGCTGGACTAGCTGGGTACAATGAGCAGTTCTTC.

The rearrangement links TRBV7-2 to TRBJ1-1; the match to TRBD1 covers 8 bases. The CDR3 spans 16 residues. Looked up from germline, CDR1 is SGHTA and CDR2 is FQGNSA. J lost 5 bases, V lost 3 bases, and 11 bases had no gene match. Here the CDR3 reads CASSFTGGGGGTEAFF. In nucleotides, the CDR3 is TGTGCCAGCAGCTTTACAGGGGGGGGCGGGGGAACTGAAGCTTTCTTT.

J is TRBJ1-2 and V is TRBV10-3; D uncertain. Deletions cut 8 bases from V and 2 bases from J, with 9 bases between. The CDR3 length is 12 residues. Per the germline V gene, CDR1 is ENHRY and CDR2 is SYGVKD. CDR3 protein: CAISAGNYGYTF. The CDR3 region has the DNA TGTGCCATCTCGGCGGGGAACTATGGCTACACCTTC.

V and J are TRBV4-1 and TRBJ1-4; a weak D match, TRBD1 (6 bases). The CDR3 runs to 15 residues. The germline gives CDR1 MGHRA, CDR2 YSYEKL. V was pared by 0 bases and J by 8 bases, with 13 bases between. The CDR3 spells CASSQETGLEEKLFF. The CDR3 nucleotides are TGCGCCAGCAGCCAAGAAACAGGGTTAGAAGAAAAACTGTTTTTT.

V usage is TRBV4-3 and J usage is TRBJ2-2; 9 bases line up with TRBD2. V dropped 0 bases and J dropped 5; count of bases not matched to a gene: 4. CDR1 and CDR2 from the germline V gene are LGHNA and YSLEER. The CDR3 loop spans 16 amino acids. CDR3 coding DNA: TGCGCCAGCAGCCAAGATCCAGCGGGAGGAACCGGGGAGCTGTTTTTT. Its protein is CASSQDPAGGTGELFF.